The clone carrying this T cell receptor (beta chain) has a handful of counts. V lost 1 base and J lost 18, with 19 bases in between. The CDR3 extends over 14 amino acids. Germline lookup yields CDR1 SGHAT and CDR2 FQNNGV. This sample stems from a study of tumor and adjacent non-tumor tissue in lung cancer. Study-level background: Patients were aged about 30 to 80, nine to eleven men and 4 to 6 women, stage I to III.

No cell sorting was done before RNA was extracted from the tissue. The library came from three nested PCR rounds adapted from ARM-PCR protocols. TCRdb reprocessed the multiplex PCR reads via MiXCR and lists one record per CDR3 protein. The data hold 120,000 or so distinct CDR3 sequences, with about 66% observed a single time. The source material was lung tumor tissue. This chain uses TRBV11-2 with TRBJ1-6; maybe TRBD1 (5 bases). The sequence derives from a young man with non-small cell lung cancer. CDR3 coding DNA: TGTGCCAGCAGCTTAGCGGGGGGTTCGGCACCACCCCACTTT. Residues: CASSLAGGSAPPHF. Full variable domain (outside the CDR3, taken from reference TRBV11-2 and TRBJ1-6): EAGVAQSPRYKIIEKRQSVAFWCNPISGHATLYWYQQILGQGPKLLIQFQNNGVVDDSQLPKDRFSAERLKGVDSTLKIQPAKLEDSAVYLCASSLAGGSAPPHFGNGTRLTVT.